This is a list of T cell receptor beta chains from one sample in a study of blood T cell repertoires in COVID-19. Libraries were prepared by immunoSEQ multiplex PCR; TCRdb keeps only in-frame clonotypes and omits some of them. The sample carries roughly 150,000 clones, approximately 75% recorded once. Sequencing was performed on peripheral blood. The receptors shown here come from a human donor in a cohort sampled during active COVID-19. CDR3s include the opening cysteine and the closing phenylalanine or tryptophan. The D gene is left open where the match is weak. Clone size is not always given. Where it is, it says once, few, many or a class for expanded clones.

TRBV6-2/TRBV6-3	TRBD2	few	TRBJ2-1	CASSYSRGGGNYNEQFF	TGTGCCAGCAGTTATTCTCGCGGCGGGGGGAACTACAATGAGCAGTTCTTC
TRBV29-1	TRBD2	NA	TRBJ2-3	CSVDGTTTSDTQYF	TGCAGCGTAGACGGGACTACCACGTCCGATACGCAGTATTTT
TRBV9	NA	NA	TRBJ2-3	CASSVGLVSDTQYF	TGTGCCAGCAGCGTAGGCCTAGTGTCAGATACGCAGTATTTT
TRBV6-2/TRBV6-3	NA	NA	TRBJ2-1	CASSSFYNEQFF	TGTGCCAGCAGTTCCTTTTACAATGAGCAGTTCTTC
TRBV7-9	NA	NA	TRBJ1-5	CASSFSGKNQPQHF	TGTGCCAGCAGCTTCTCAGGGAAGAATCAGCCCCAGCATTTT
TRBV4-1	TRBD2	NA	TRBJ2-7	CASSQDWREGRYEQYF	TGCGCCAGCAGCCAAGACTGGCGGGAGGGCCGCTACGAGCAGTACTTC
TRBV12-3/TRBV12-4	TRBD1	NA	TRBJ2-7	CASSLQTGYEQYF	TGTGCCAGCAGTCTCCAGACAGGGTACGAGCAGTACTTC
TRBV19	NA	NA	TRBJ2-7	CASSTAGSEQYF	TGTGCCAGTAGTACCGCAGGGTCCGAGCAGTACTTC
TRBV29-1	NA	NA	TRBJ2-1	CSVVGPTYNEQFF	TGCAGCGTTGTAGGTCCGACATACAATGAGCAGTTCTTC
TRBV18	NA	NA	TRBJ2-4	CASSPGESRKDIQYF	TGTGCCAGCTCACCAGGCGAGAGCAGGAAAGACATTCAGTACTTC
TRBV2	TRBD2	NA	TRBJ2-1	CASSERGVINEQFF	TGTGCCAGCAGTGAGCGGGGGGTTATCAATGAGCAGTTCTTC
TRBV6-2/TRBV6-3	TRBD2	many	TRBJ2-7	CASSYYYGGSYEQYF	TGTGCCAGCAGTTACTATTACGGGGGGTCCTACGAGCAGTACTTC
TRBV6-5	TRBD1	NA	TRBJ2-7	CASTTTTWTGYEQYF	TGTGCCAGCACCACTACCACATGGACAGGCTACGAGCAGTACTTC
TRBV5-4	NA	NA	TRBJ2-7	CASSRGGTGSYEQYF	TGTGCCAGCAGCAGGGGGGGGACAGGCTCCTACGAGCAGTACTTC
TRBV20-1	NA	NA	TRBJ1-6	CSAAGNSPLHF	TGCAGTGCGGCGGGTAATTCACCCCTCCACTTT
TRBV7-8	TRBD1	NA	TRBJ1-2	CASSPGQGAYGYTF	TGTGCCAGCAGCCCGGGACAGGGGGCGTACGGCTACACCTTC
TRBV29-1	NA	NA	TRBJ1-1	CSAGRVMNTEAFF	TGCAGCGCTGGGCGCGTCATGAACACTGAAGCTTTCTTT
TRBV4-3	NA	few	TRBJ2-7	CASSQVWGQDYEQYF	TGCGCCAGCAGCCAAGTTTGGGGGCAGGACTACGAGCAGTACTTC
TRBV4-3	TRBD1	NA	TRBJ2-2	CASSVHRGMDTGELFF	TGCGCCAGCAGCGTACACAGGGGAATGGACACCGGGGAGCTGTTTTTT
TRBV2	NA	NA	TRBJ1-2	CASAGVNYGYTF	TGTGCCAGCGCCGGAGTTAACTATGGCTACACCTTC
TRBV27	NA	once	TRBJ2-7	CASSLKGRGSYEQYF	TGTGCCAGCAGTTTAAAGGGTAGGGGGTCCTACGAGCAGTACTTC
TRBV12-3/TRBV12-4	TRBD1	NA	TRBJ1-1	CASSRDRAVRAFF	TGTGCCAGCAGCCGAGACAGGGCTGTTCGAGCTTTCTTT
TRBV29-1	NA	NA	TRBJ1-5	CSVEITRVYQPQHF	TGCAGCGTTGAGATAACCAGGGTCTATCAGCCCCAGCATTTT
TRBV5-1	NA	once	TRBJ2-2	CASSLGNLAGGELFF	TGCGCCAGCAGCTTGGGCAATTTAGCCGGCGGGGAGCTGTTTTTT
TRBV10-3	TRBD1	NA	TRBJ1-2	CAITQTNGTEGYGYTF	TGTGCCATCACCCAAACTAATGGGACAGAAGGATATGGCTACACCTTC
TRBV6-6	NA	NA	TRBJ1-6	CASSWSSPLHF	TGTGCCAGCAGTTGGAGTTCACCCCTCCACTTT
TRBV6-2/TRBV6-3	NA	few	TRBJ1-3	CASSYGRNSGNTIYF	TGTGCCAGCAGTTACGGGAGGAACTCTGGAAACACCATATATTTT
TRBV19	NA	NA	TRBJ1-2	CASSSTGPKPYYGYTF	TGTGCCAGTAGTTCGACAGGTCCCAAACCTTACTATGGCTACACCTTC
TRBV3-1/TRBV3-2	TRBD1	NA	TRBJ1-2	CASSQENRGYGYTF	TGTGCCAGCAGCCAAGAGAACAGGGGCTATGGCTACACCTTC
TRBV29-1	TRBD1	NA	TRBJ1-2	CSVEETIDRGRDGYTF	TGCAGCGTTGAAGAAACTATCGACAGGGGAAGGGATGGCTACACCTTC
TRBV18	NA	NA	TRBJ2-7	CASSPSGDEQYF	TGTGCCAGCTCACCTTCCGGGGACGAGCAGTACTTC
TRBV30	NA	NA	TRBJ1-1	CAWAKNTEAFF	TGTGCCTGGGCCAAAAACACTGAAGCTTTCTTT
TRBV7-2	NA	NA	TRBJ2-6	CASSLRPRLTLSGANVLTF	TGTGCCAGCAGCTTACGCCCCAGGCTCACCCTCTCTGGGGCCAACGTCCTGACTTTC
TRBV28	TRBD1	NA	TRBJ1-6	CASRRDRGLSPLHF	TGTGCCAGCAGACGGGACAGGGGTTTGTCACCCCTCCACTTT
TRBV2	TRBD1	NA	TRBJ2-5	CAGGQVPETQYF	TGTGCCGGCGGACAGGTTCCGGAGACCCAGTACTTC
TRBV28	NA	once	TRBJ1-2	CASSLSGFVGYTF	TGTGCCAGCAGTCTTTCCGGGTTTGTCGGCTACACCTTC
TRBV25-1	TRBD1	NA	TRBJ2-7	CASSEAGTGAHEQYF	TGTGCCAGCAGTGAAGCCGGGACAGGGGCTCACGAGCAGTACTTC
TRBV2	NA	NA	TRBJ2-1	CASSEGGATYNEQFF	TGTGCCAGCAGTGAGGGCGGGGCCACCTACAATGAGCAGTTCTTC
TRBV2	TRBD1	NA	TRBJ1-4	CASSETGVGAGTNEKLFF	TGTGCCAGCAGCGAAACAGGGGTCGGGGCTGGGACTAATGAAAAACTGTTTTTT
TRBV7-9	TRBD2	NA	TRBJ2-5	CASSPAVLAGTETQYF	TGTGCCAGCAGCCCAGCTGTGCTAGCGGGGACAGAGACCCAGTACTTC
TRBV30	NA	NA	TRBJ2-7	CACGRLVRSYEQYF	TGTGCCTGTGGTCGGTTGGTACGGTCGTACGAGCAGTACTTC
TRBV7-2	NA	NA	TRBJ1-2	CASSTRQSGYTF	TGTGCCAGCAGCACAAGACAGTCTGGCTACACCTTC
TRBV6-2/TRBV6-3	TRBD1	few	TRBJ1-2	CASSYPTGGAGGYTF	TGTGCCAGCAGTTACCCCACAGGGGGCGCTGGGGGCTACACCTTC
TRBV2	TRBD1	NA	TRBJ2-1	CASGRTGDGEQFF	TGTGCCAGCGGGCGGACAGGGGATGGTGAGCAGTTCTTC
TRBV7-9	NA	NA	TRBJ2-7	CASSSTGAGTYEQYF	TGTGCCAGCAGCTCAACAGGGGCGGGGACCTACGAGCAGTACTTC
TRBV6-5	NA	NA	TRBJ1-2	CASSPADRSLGYTF	TGTGCCAGCAGCCCAGCCGACAGGTCTCTAGGCTACACCTTC
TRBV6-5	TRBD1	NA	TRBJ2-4	CATSTGGSKNIQYF	TGTGCCACCTCGACAGGGGGATCCAAAAACATTCAGTACTTC
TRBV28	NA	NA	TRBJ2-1	CASSLTGPDEQFF	TGTGCCAGCAGTTTAACTGGTCCCGATGAGCAGTTCTTC
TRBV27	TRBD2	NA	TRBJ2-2	CASSLSSGGAYTGELFF	TGTGCCAGCAGTTTATCAAGCGGGGGGGCCTACACCGGGGAGCTGTTTTTT
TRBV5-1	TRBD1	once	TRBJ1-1	CASSLDKWRGRLNTEAFF	TGCGCCAGCAGCTTGGATAAATGGAGGGGGCGTTTGAACACTGAAGCTTTCTTT
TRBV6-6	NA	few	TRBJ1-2	CASSYADSNYGYTF	TGTGCCAGCAGTTACGCCGACAGCAACTATGGCTACACCTTC
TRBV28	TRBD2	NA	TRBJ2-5	CASSGPELAGSETQYF	TGTGCCAGCAGTGGGCCGGAACTAGCGGGGTCTGAGACCCAGTACTTC
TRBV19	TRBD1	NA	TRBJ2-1	CASSTQPGQGTYNEQFF	TGTGCCAGTAGTACTCAACCGGGACAGGGGACATACAATGAGCAGTTCTTC